This T cell receptor (beta chain) was retrieved from a study of CD8+ T cells in alopecia areata. General study findings and limits: Patients showed less clear TCR sequence sharing than mice, possibly partly because of HLA diversity. With just one nonresponder, it is still uncertain whether baseline CD8+ expansion relates to response.

As the sequencing template, cDNA was produced by extracting RNA and reverse transcribing it. Sequencing was performed with immunoSEQ multiplex PCR; in TCRdb, only in-frame clones are kept and a portion is missing. This table has over 95,000 clones, roughly three fifths appearing once. This CDR3 is built from 14 residues. Trimming removed 2 bases from V and 5 bases from J, with 10 bases in between. Looked up from germline, CDR1 is MNHEY and CDR2 is SMNVEV (reference sequence). Treatment denoted: oral pan-JAK inhibitor, 5-10 mg twice daily. About this clone: Its specificity is unknown.

The source material was CD4+ T cells sorted from blood, sampled at week 24, from a patient treated with tofacitinib. This TCR was sampled from a human donor with alopecia areata. The J gene is TRBJ1-5, the V gene TRBV27; D is ambiguous. The CDR3 nucleotides read TGTGCCAGCAGTTTACGGCCCCCTGATCAGCCCCAGCATTTT. Its protein is CASSLRPPDQPQHF.